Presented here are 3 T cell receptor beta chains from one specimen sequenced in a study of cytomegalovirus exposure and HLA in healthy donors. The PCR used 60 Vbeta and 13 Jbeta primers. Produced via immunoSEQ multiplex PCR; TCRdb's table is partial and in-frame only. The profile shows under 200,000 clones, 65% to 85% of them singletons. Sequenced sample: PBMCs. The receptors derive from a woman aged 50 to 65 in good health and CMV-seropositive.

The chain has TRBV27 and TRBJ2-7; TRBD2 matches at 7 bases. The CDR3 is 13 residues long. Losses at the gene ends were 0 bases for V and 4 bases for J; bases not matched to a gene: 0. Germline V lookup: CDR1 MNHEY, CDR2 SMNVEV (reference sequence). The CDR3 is CASSLSGGYEQYF. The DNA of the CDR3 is TGTGCCAGCAGTTTATCCGGGGGGTACGAGCAGTACTTC.

The CDR3 here is CASSELQGDSGNTIYF. The DNA of the CDR3 is TGTGCCAGCAGTGAACTTCAGGGGGACTCTGGAAACACCATATATTTT. The V call is TRBV6-1, the J call TRBJ1-3, with TRBD1 identical over 7 bases. There are 16 residues in the CDR3. Trimming removed 2 bases from V and 0 bases from J; junction bases left unmatched: 4. Germline V gene sequence: CDR1 MNHNS, CDR2 SASEGT.

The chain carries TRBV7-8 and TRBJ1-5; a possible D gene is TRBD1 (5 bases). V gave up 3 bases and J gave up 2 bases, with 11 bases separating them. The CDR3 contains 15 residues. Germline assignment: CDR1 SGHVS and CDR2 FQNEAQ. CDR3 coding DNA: TGTGCCAGCAGCTTGCAGGGAACGGGCAATCAGCCCCAGCATTTT. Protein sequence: CASSLQGTGNQPQHF.